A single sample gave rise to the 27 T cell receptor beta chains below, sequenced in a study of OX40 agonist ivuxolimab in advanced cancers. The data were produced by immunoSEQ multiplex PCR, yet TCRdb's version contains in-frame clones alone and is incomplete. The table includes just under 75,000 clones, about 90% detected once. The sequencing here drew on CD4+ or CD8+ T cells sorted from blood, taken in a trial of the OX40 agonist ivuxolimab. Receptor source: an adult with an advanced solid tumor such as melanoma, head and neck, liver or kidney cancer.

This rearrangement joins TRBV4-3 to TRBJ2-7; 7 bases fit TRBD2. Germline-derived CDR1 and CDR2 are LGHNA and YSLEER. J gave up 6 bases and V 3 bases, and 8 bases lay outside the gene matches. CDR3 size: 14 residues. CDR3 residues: CASSHLTSAAEQYF. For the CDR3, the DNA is TGCGCCAGCAGCCACCTTACTAGCGCGGCCGAGCAGTACTTC.

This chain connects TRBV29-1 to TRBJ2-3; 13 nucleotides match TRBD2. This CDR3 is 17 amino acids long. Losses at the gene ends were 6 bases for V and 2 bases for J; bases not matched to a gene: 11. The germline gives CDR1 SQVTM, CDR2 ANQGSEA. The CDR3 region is CSVPGLAGPIITDTQYF. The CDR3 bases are TGCAGCGTACCGGGACTAGCGGGACCCATCATCACAGATACGCAGTATTTT.

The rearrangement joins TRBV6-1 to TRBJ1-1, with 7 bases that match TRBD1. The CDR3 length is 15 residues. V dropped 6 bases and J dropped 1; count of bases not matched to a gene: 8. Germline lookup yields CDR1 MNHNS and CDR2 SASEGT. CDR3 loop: CASRGNRGWNTEAFF. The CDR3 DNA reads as TGTGCCAGCAGGGGGAACAGGGGTTGGAACACTGAAGCTTTCTTT.

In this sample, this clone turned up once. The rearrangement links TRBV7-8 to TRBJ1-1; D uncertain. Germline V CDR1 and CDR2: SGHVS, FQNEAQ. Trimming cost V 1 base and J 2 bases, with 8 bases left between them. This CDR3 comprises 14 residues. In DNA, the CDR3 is TGTGCCAGCAGCTTAGGGACGGATAACACTGAAGCTTTCTTT. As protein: CASSLGTDNTEAFF.

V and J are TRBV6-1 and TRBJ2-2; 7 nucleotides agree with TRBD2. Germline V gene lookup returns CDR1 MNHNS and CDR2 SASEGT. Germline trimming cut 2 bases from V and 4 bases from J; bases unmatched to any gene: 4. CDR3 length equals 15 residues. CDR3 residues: CASSELSGATGELFF. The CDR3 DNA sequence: TGTGCCAGCAGTGAACTGAGCGGGGCCACCGGGGAGCTGTTTTTT.

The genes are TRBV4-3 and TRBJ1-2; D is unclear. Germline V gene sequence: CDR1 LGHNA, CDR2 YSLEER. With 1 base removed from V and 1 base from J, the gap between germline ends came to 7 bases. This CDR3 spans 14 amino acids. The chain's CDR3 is CASSQGRLNYGYTF. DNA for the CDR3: TGCGCCAGCAGCCAAGGACGTCTTAACTATGGCTACACCTTC.

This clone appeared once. CDR3 DNA sequence: TGTGCCAGCAGCTTTCTTACGACAGGGAAGGAAGAGACCCAGTACTTC. Translation gives CASSFLTTGKEETQYF. The chain recombines TRBV5-4 with TRBJ2-5; 7 nucleotides match TRBD1. The CDR3 is 16 residues long. Germline values: CDR1 SGHNT, CDR2 YYREEE (reference sequence). V was pared by 2 bases and J by 3 bases, with 10 bases of the junction left unmatched.

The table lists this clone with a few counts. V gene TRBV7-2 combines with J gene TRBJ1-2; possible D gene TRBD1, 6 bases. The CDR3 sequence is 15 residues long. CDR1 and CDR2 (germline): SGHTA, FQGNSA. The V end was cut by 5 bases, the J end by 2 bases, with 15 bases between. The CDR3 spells CASSLQQGTNYGYTF. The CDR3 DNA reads TGTGCCAGCAGCCTTCAACAGGGAACAAACTATGGCTACACCTTC. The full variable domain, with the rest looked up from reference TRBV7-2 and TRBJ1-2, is GAGVSQSPSNKVTEKGKDVELRCDPISGHTALYWYRQSLGQGLEFLIYFQGNSAPDKSGLPSDRFSAERTGGSVSTLTIQRTQQEDSAVYLCASSLQQGTNYGYTFGSGTRLTVV.

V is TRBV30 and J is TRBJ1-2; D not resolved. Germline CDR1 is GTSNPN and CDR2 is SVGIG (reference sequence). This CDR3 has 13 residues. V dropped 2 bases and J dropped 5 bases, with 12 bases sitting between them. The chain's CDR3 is CAWSPALGYGYTF. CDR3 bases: TGTGCCTGGAGTCCGGCTCTGGGGTATGGCTACACCTTC.

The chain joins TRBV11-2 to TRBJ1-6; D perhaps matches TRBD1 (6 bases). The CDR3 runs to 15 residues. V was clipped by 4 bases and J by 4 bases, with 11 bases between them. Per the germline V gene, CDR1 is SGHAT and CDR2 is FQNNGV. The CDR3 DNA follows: TGTGCCAGCAGCTCGCAGGGGAATTATAATTCACCCCTCCACTTT. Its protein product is CASSSQGNYNSPLHF.

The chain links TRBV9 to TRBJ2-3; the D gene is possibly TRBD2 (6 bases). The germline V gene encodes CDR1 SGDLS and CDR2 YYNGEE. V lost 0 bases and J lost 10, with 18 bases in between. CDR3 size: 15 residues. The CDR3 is CASSVEEGLGVSQYF. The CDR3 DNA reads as TGTGCCAGCAGCGTAGAGGAGGGTCTCGGAGTCTCGCAGTATTTT.

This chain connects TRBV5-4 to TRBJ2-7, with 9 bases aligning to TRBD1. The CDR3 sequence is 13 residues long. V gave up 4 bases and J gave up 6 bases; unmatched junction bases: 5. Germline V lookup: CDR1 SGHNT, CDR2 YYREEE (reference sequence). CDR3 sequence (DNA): TGTGCCAGCAGCCTGGACAGGGGCGGCGAGCAGTACTTC. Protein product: CASSLDRGGEQYF. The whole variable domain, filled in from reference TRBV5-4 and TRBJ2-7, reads ETGVTQSPTHLIKTRGQQVTLRCSSQSGHNTVSWYQQALGQGPQFIFQYYREEENGRGNFPPRFSGLQFPNYSSELNVNALELDDSALYLCASSLDRGGEQYFGPGTRLTVT.

The CDR3 coding sequence is TGTGCCTGGATATACAGGGGGCATAACACTGAAGCTTTCTTT. The encoded protein is CAWIYRGHNTEAFF. V and J are TRBV30 and TRBJ1-1; 9 bases fit TRBD1. This CDR3 spans 14 amino acids. The V and J ends lost 4 bases and 2 bases, in that order; junction bases with no gene match: 5. CDR1 and CDR2 (germline): GTSNPN, SVGIG (reference sequence).

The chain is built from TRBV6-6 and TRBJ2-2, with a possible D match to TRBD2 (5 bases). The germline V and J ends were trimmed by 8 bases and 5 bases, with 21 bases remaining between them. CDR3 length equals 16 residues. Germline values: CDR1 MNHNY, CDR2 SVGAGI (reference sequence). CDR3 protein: CASSTAADLQTGELFF. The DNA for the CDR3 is TGTGCCAGCTCCACCGCCGCGGACTTACAAACCGGGGAGCTGTTTTTT.

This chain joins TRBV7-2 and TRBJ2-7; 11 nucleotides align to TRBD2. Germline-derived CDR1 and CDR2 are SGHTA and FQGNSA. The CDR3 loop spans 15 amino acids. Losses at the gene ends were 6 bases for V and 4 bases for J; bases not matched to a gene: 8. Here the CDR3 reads CASRTLAGVFYEQYF. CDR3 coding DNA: TGTGCCAGCAGAACACTAGCGGGAGTATTTTACGAGCAGTACTTC.

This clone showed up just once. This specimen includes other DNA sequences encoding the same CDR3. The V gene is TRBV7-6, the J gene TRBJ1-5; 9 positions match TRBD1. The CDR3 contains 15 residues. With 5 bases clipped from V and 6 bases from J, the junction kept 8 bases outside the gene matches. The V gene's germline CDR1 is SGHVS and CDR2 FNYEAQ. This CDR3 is CASSAGQGGSQPQHF. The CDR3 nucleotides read TGTGCCAGCAGCGCGGGACAGGGCGGCTCTCAGCCCCAGCATTTT.

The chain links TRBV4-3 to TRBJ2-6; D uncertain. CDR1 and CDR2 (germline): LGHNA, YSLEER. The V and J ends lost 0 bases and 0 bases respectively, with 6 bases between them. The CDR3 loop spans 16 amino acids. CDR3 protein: CASSQDAASGANVLTF. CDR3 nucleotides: TGCGCCAGCAGCCAAGATGCAGCCTCTGGGGCCAACGTCCTGACTTTC.

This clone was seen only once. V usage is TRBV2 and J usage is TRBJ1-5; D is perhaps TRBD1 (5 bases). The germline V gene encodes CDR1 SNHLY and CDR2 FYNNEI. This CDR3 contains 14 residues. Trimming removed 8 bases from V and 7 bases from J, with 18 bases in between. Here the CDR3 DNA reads TGTGCCAGCGCGTCGGGGCAGGGCGAACAGCCCCAGCATTTT. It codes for CASASGQGEQPQHF. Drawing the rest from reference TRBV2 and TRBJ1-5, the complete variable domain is EPEVTQTPSHQVTQMGQEVILRCVPISNHLYFYWYRQILGQKVEFLVSFYNNEISEKSEIFDDQFSVERPDGSNFTLKIRSTKLEDSAMYFCASASGQGEQPQHFGDGTRLSIL.

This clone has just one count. The CDR3 sequence: CASSWGPVSNQPQHF. CDR3 DNA: TGTGCCAGCAGCTGGGGTCCAGTAAGCAATCAGCCCCAGCATTTT. V usage is TRBV5-6 and J usage is TRBJ1-5; D is unresolved. Germline V gene lookup returns CDR1 SGHDT and CDR2 YYEEEE. This CDR3 is 15 amino acids long. Deletions cut 3 bases from V and 1 base from J, with 11 bases between.

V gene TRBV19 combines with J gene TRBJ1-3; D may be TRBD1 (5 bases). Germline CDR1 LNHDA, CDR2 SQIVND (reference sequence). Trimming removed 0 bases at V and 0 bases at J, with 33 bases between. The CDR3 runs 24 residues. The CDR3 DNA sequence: TGTGCCAGTAGTATAGAACCCCCCTGGGTGGTTCATTGGGGGGGGTTGTACTCTGGAAACACCATATATTTT. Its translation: CASSIEPPWVVHWGGLYSGNTIYF.

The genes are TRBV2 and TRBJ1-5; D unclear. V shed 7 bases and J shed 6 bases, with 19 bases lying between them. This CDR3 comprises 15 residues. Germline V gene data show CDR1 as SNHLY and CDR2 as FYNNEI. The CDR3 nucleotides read TGTGCCAGCACTCCGGGCGAGGCGATGGGTCAGCCCCAGCATTTT. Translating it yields CASTPGEAMGQPQHF.

The CDR3 loop reads CASSKGEGGGSNQPQHF. DNA for the CDR3: TGTGCCAGCAGCAAAGGGGAAGGGGGAGGAAGCAATCAGCCCCAGCATTTT. The chain recombines TRBV21-1 with TRBJ1-5. TRBV21-1 is a documented pseudogene. There are 17 residues in the CDR3.

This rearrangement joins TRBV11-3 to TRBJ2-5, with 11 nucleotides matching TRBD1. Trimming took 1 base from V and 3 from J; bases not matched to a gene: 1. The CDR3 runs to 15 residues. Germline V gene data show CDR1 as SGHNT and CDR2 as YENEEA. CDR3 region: CASSLGTGGEETQYF. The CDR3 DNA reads TGTGCCAGCAGCTTAGGGACAGGGGGCGAAGAGACCCAGTACTTC.

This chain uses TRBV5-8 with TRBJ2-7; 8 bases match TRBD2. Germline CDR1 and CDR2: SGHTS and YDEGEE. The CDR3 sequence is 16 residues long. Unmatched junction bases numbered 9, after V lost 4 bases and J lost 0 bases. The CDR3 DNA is TGTGCCAGCAGCCCGCCGGGACTAGGCTTCTCCTACGAGCAGTACTTC. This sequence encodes CASSPPGLGFSYEQYF.

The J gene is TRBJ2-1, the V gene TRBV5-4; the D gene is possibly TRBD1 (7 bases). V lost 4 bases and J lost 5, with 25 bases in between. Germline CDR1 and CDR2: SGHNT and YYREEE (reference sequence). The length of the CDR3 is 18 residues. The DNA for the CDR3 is TGTGCCAGCAGCCAGGAGGGGGCGACCGGTTGGTTCCACAATGAGCAGTTCTTC. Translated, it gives CASSQEGATGWFHNEQFF.

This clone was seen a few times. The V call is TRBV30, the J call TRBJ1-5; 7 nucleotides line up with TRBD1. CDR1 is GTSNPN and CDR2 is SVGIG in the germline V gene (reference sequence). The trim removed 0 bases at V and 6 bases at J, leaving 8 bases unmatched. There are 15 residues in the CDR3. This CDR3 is CAWSVRGTVVQPQHF. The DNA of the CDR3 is TGTGCCTGGAGTGTAAGGGGGACAGTTGTTCAGCCCCAGCATTTT.

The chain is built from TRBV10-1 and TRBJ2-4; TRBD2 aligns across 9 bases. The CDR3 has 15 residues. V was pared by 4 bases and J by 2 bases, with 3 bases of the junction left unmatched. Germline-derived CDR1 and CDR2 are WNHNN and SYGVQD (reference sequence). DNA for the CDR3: TGCGCCAGCAGTGCTAGCGGGGTGCCCAAAAACATTCAGTACTTC. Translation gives CASSASGVPKNIQYF.